This entry features one T cell receptor (beta chain) sequence. As yet, its antigen is unknown. This sample was included in a study of Ad26.COV2.S vaccination and SARS-CoV-2 variants. Study-level results: Placebo recipients showed lower spike-specific TCR breadth than vaccinees.

The CDR3 runs 16 residues. After removal of 8 bases from V and 3 bases from J, the junction contained 10 bases not matched to a gene. In germline, CDR1 is SGHTA, CDR2 FQGNSA. Treatment specified: roughly 18 received Ad26.COV2.S at low or high dose, single or two shots; roughly five received placebo; per-sample allocation not given. Day 63 after the first injection of vaccine or placebo was the sampling time. Profiling relied on immunoSEQ multiplex PCR, and the TCRdb table lists in-frame clones only, not all of them. The sample contains fewer than 400,000 clones, roughly 84% of which appear only once.

The chain employs TRBV7-2 and TRBJ2-4; 10 nucleotides match TRBD2. This material consisted of peripheral blood, taken in a trial of Ad26.COV2.S vaccine versus placebo. The origin of this receptor is a person between 18 and 65 years old who received the Ad26.COV2.S COVID-19 vaccine or a placebo. The CDR3 sequence: CASSTGLAVNKNIQYF. CDR3 coding DNA: TGTGCCAGCTCAACCGGACTAGCGGTTAACAAAAACATTCAGTACTTC.